The 8 T cell receptor beta chains below come from one sample, sequenced in a study of shared clonotypes between healthy human individuals. Some clones are missing from TCRdb's copy, which holds only in-frame ones; the method was immunoSEQ multiplex PCR. This sample carries hundreds of thousands of clones, approximately 96% of them seen once, and the ten largest clones take less than 0.12%. Naive CD8 populations comprised CD45RO-negative cells positively selected for CCR7, excluding terminally differentiated effector memory CD45RA+ cells. The source material was naive CD8+ T cells sorted from blood. The receptors were sampled from a young woman in good health.

This chain uses TRBV29-1 with TRBJ1-2; D perhaps matches TRBD1 (5 bases). The germline V gene has CDR1 SQVTM and CDR2 ANQGSEA. V shed 3 bases and J shed 3 bases, with 8 bases lying between them. This CDR3 spans 12 amino acids. CDR3 loop: CSVEWGDYGYTF. The CDR3 DNA reads as TGCAGCGTTGAGTGGGGGGACTATGGCTACACCTTC.

The chain combines TRBV28 with TRBJ1-5, with 7 bases that match TRBD1. V trimming: 4 bases; J trimming: 3 bases; junction bases outside the gene matches: 6. This CDR3 contains 15 residues. Germline CDR1 and CDR2: MDHEN and SYDVKM. The DNA for the CDR3 is TGTGCCAGCAGTTACGGACAGGCGGCCAATCAGCCCCAGCATTTT. Translation gives CASSYGQAANQPQHF.

The rearrangement joins TRBV2 to TRBJ1-1; 12 nucleotides match TRBD1. Germline values: CDR1 SNHLY, CDR2 FYNNEI. This CDR3 is 19 amino acids long. The ends lost 8 bases at V and 1 base at J; junction bases unmatched: 17. The CDR3 here is CASDTPVGDRGPPNTEAFF. CDR3 DNA sequence: TGTGCCAGCGACACACCGGTAGGGGACAGGGGGCCTCCGAACACTGAAGCTTTCTTT.

The J gene is TRBJ2-5, the V gene TRBV7-9; D unresolved. The CDR3 contains 13 residues. Germline V CDR1 and CDR2: SEHNR, FQNEAQ (reference sequence). V was cut by 6 bases and J by 1 base, with 9 bases left in between. The CDR3 is CASRSDGQETQYF. The CDR3 DNA reads TGTGCCAGCAGGAGTGACGGCCAAGAGACCCAGTACTTC.

The V and J genes are TRBV9 and TRBJ2-5; maybe TRBD2 (5 bases). From germline, CDR1 is SGDLS and CDR2 YYNGEE. The CDR3 loop spans 17 amino acids. Deletions cut 10 bases from V and 2 bases from J, with 27 bases between. Here the CDR3 reads CAGSPPLVIATQETQYF. The CDR3 DNA follows: TGTGCCGGATCCCCCCCTCTAGTAATAGCGACACAAGAGACCCAGTACTTC. Supplemented by reference TRBV9 and TRBJ2-5, the full variable domain reads DSGVTQTPKHLITATGQRVTLRCSPRSGDLSVYWYQQSLDQGLQFLIQYYNGEERAKGNILERFSAQQFPDLHSELNLSSLELGDSALYFCAGSPPLVIATQETQYFGPGTRLLVL.

V and J are TRBV7-9 and TRBJ2-7; possible D gene TRBD1, 5 bases. The CDR3 has 15 amino acids. Trimming removed 4 bases from V and 3 bases from J, with 16 bases in between. From germline, CDR1 is SEHNR and CDR2 FQNEAQ (reference sequence). CDR3: CASSSPTTASYEQYF. DNA for the CDR3: TGTGCCAGCAGCTCCCCGACGACAGCGAGCTACGAGCAGTACTTC.

The rearrangement uses TRBV4-1 and TRBJ2-5, with a possible D match to TRBD2 (7 bases). The V gene's germline CDR1 is MGHRA and CDR2 YSYEKL. CDR3 size: 13 residues. V shed 3 bases and J shed 11 bases, with 16 bases lying between them. The CDR3 bases are TGCGCCAGCAGCCATGTCAGGGGAGGGGAGCAGTACTTC. Its translation: CASSHVRGGEQYF.

The chain links TRBV27 to TRBJ2-7; D not resolved. The CDR3 consists of 13 residues. V gave up 5 bases and J gave up 2 bases, with 10 bases separating them. Germline assignment: CDR1 MNHEY and CDR2 SMNVEV (reference sequence). For the CDR3, the DNA is TGTGCCAGCAGTCCGACTCTCGCCTACGAGCAGTACTTC. Residues: CASSPTLAYEQYF.